This T cell receptor beta chain emerged from a study of CD8+ T cells in alopecia areata. Notes on the study in general: Researchers report lesional scalp, most notably alopecia totalis/universalis, outstripped normal scalp in clonality. TCRs were shared less clearly across patients than in mice, possibly for HLA-related reasons.

The table lists this clone with a count of one. Its antigen is still unknown. RNA, once extracted, was reverse transcribed into cDNA for use as the sequencing template. TCRdb's copy holds only in-frame clones and misses some; the assay was immunoSEQ multiplex PCR. The sample lists 100,000 to 120,000 clones; approximately 50% were seen once. The CDR3 runs to 12 residues. Germline CDR1 and CDR2: MNHEY and SMNVEV (reference sequence). J was trimmed by 12 bases and V by 2 bases; bases with no gene match: 4. Alopecia areata patients provided lesional scalp punch biopsies and peripheral blood. Sequencing input: NKG2D-low CD8+ T cells sorted from blood. V and J are TRBV27 and TRBJ2-5; 9 nucleotides match TRBD2. The TCR was taken from a human donor with alopecia areata. The CDR3: CASSLAGGPEYF. CDR3 in DNA: TGTGCCAGCAGTTTAGCGGGAGGGCCGGAGTACTTC.